Listed here are 27 T cell receptor beta chains from one sample, sequenced in a study of Graves' ophthalmopathy and Graves' hyperthyroidism. Amplified material comprised TCR beta CDR3 regions derived from RNA transcripts. First-round RT-PCR relied on HTBI primers, and a second-round multiplex PCR came next. TCRdb reanalysed the multiplex PCR reads using MiXCR and keeps one entry per CDR3 protein. The repertoire holds under 350,000 distinct CDR3 sequences, with about a sixth as singletons. Input material: peripheral blood. The receptors come from an adult man with Graves' ophthalmopathy.

There are many counts of this clonotype. The rearrangement joins TRBV7-3 to TRBJ2-2, with D unclear. The CDR3 has 13 residues. CDR1 SGHTA and CDR2 FQGTGA come from the germline V gene. The V end lost 1 base, the J end lost 6 bases, and 6 bases lay between the germline ends. The chain's CDR3 is CASSLRVPGELFF. CDR3 in DNA: TGTGCCAGCAGCTTAAGAGTCCCCGGGGAGCTGTTTTTT. Complete variable domain (other parts from reference TRBV7-3 and TRBJ2-2): GAGVSQTPSNKVTEKGKYVELRCDPISGHTALYWYRQSLGQGPEFLIYFQGTGAADDSGLPNDRFFAVRPEGSVSTLKIQRTERGDSAVYLCASSLRVPGELFFGEGSRLTVL.

This clonotype has at least ten counts. This chain joins TRBV20-1 and TRBJ2-7, with TRBD2 identical over 7 bases. This CDR3 is built from 16 residues. The junction had 16 bases not matched to a gene; V was cut back by 6 bases and J by 2 bases. Germline V lookup: CDR1 DFQATT, CDR2 SNEGSKA (reference sequence). CDR3 bases: TGCAGTGCCCTGGGATCGCTAGCGGCGGGGCCCTACGAGCAGTACTTC. Translated, it gives CSALGSLAAGPYEQYF.

This clonotype was detected only once. The chain has TRBV7-8 and TRBJ1-1, with 8 positions matching TRBD1. The CDR3 loop spans 15 amino acids. V gave up 5 bases and J gave up 1 base; unmatched junction bases: 6. Germline V gives CDR1 SGHVS, CDR2 FQNEAQ. The CDR3 DNA sequence: TGTGCCAGCAGCCTGCGGACAGGGCCGAACACTGAAGCTTTCTTT. This gives the protein CASSLRTGPNTEAFF.

This clonotype was recorded a few times. The chain employs TRBV14 and TRBJ2-2, with D possibly TRBD1 on 6 matching bases. Germline values: CDR1 SGHDN, CDR2 FVKESK. The germline V and J ends were trimmed by 1 base and 0 bases, with 21 bases remaining between them. The CDR3 has 20 residues. CDR3 loop: CASSQVPSRAAGANTGELFF. The CDR3 DNA is TGTGCCAGCAGCCAAGTCCCCTCGAGAGCAGCAGGGGCGAACACCGGGGAGCTGTTTTTT. Full variable domain (missing parts from reference TRBV14 and TRBJ2-2): EAGVTQFPSHSVIEKGQTVTLRCDPISGHDNLYWYRRVMGKEIKFLLHFVKESKQDESGMPNNRFLAERTGGTYSTLKVQPAELEDSGVYFCASSQVPSRAAGANTGELFFGEGSRLTVL.

This clonotype was counted ten times or more. The chain carries TRBV28 and TRBJ2-7; D gene unclear. The V end lost 7 bases, the J end lost 2 bases, and 6 bases lay between the germline ends. The germline CDR1 and CDR2 sequences are MDHEN and SYDVKM. The CDR3 runs to 11 residues. The CDR3, as DNA: TGTGCCAGCACTGGGACCTACGAGCAGTACTTC. Protein: CASTGTYEQYF.

In this sample, this clonotype turned up many times. Because the CDR3 is missing its conserved closing phenylalanine or tryptophan, this is likely a read error. The DNA is omitted, as the CDR3 cannot be located on it reliably, and the CDR3 follows TCRdb's listing. The chain employs TRBV5-1 and TRBJ2-7. In germline, CDR1 is SGHRS, CDR2 YFSETQ. The CDR3 totals 9 residues, both ends included. CDR3 protein: CASSLRLLG.

This clonotype appeared many times. The genes are TRBV3-1 and TRBJ1-5, with D possibly TRBD1 on 5 matching bases. V was shortened by 4 bases and J by 3 bases, with 16 bases between the two germline ends. In germline, CDR1 is LGHDT, CDR2 YNNKEL (reference sequence). This CDR3 is 16 amino acids long. CDR3: CASSLSVGTNNQPQHF. The CDR3 DNA is TGTGCCAGCAGCCTTTCGGTAGGGACGAACAATCAGCCCCAGCATTTT.

Only a few counts were recorded for this clonotype. The V and J genes are TRBV29-1 and TRBJ2-5, with D uncertain. The length of the CDR3 is 12 residues. Germline lookup yields CDR1 SQVTM and CDR2 ANQGSEA. Trimming cost V 2 bases and J 2 bases, with 6 bases left between them. CDR3 sequence reads: CSVEKGQETQYF. The DNA for the CDR3 is TGCAGCGTTGAAAAGGGTCAAGAGACCCAGTACTTC.

Remarks on this clonotype: Possible read error: a much larger clone is one base away. This sequence joins TRBV2 and TRBJ1-1, with D perhaps TRBD1 (5 bases). Germline values: CDR1 SNHLY, CDR2 FYNNEI. This CDR3 is built from 14 residues. The CDR3, as DNA: TGTGCCAGCAGAGTCCCCGCGGGGACCACTGAAGATTTCTTT. Its protein product is CASRVPAGTTEDFF.

This clonotype was picked up many times. The chain combines TRBV4-1 with TRBJ1-5; D unresolved. The CDR3 is made up of 14 amino acids. Germline V lookup: CDR1 MGHRA, CDR2 YSYEKL. Deletions cut 4 bases from V and 5 bases from J, with 12 bases between. The CDR3 DNA reads TGCGCCAGCAGCCTCCGAGCCACCGATCAGCCCCAGCATTTT. This encodes CASSLRATDQPQHF.

This clonotype was seen repeatedly, ten times or more. The rearrangement joins TRBV6-1 to TRBJ2-5; D may be TRBD1 (5 bases). The germline V gene encodes CDR1 MNHNS and CDR2 SASEGT. CDR3 length: 15 residues. V lost 2 bases, J lost 5 bases, and 15 bases lay in between. The CDR3 loop reads CASSESRGRSETQYF. The CDR3 DNA follows: TGTGCCAGCAGTGAAAGTAGGGGTAGATCGGAGACCCAGTACTTC.

This clonotype came up a few times. V and J are TRBV19 and TRBJ2-4; the match to TRBD1 covers 9 bases. The ends lost 5 bases at V and 2 bases at J; junction bases unmatched: 7. Looked up from germline, CDR1 is LNHDA and CDR2 is SQIVND (reference sequence). This CDR3 is 16 amino acids long. CDR3 coding DNA: TGTGCCAGTAGTCTGGGGACAGGGTATTCCAAAAACATTCAGTACTTC. Translation: CASSLGTGYSKNIQYF.

This clonotype was detected many times. V is TRBV6-4 and J is TRBJ2-2, with TRBD2 identical over 9 bases. From germline, CDR1 is MRHNA and CDR2 SNTAGT. The CDR3 is 19 residues long. Unmatched junction bases numbered 20, after V lost 7 bases and J lost 5 bases. Here the CDR3 reads CASKFRRGIAGEGTGELFF. The DNA for the CDR3 is TGTGCCAGCAAATTCCGAAGAGGGATAGCGGGAGAGGGGACCGGGGAGCTGTTTTTT.

This clonotype was picked up many times. The chain recombines TRBV27 with TRBJ1-5, with 8 bases that match TRBD1. The V segment lost 8 bases and the J segment 1 base; nucleotides outside the gene matches: 4. CDR1 is MNHEY, CDR2 SMNVEV, per germline (reference sequence). This CDR3 is built from 14 residues. CDR3 bases: TGTGCCAGCCTGGACAGGGTGAGCAATCAGCCCCAGCATTTT. Its translation: CASLDRVSNQPQHF.

The table lists this clonotype with many counts. V and J are TRBV5-1 and TRBJ1-1; D ambiguous. In germline, CDR1 is SGHRS, CDR2 YFSETQ. V dropped 5 bases and J dropped 5 bases, with 10 bases sitting between them. The CDR3 is made up of 12 amino acids. The CDR3 sequence: CASRGERTEAFF. CDR3 DNA: TGCGCCAGCAGAGGAGAACGTACTGAAGCTTTCTTT.

This clonotype was seen ten or more times. V gene TRBV7-8 combines with J gene TRBJ1-5; D is uncertain. This CDR3 is 18 amino acids long. V was trimmed by 5 bases and J by 2 bases, leaving 22 bases between them. CDR1 and CDR2 (germline): SGHVS, FQNEAQ. The CDR3 sequence: CASSNRTALLVGNQPQHF. DNA for the CDR3: TGTGCCAGCAGCAACCGGACGGCCCTCTTGGTGGGCAATCAGCCCCAGCATTTT.

This clonotype came up many times. This CDR3 is missing its conserved last phenylalanine or tryptophan, likely due to a read error. The J gene is TRBJ1-6, the V gene TRBV6-5; D may be TRBD1 (5 bases). Germline values: CDR1 MNHEY, CDR2 SVGAGI. The V end was cut by 2 bases, the J end by 0 bases, with 11 bases between. This CDR3 is 17 amino acids long. DNA of the CDR3: TGTGCCAGCAGTTACCTCACAGGAAGCTCCTATAATTCACCCCTCCACTCT. Its protein is CASSYLTGSSYNSPLHS.

At least ten counts were recorded for this clonotype. J is TRBJ2-2 and V is TRBV7-3; D unresolved. The length of the CDR3 is 16 residues. V was pared by 3 bases and J by 7 bases, with 18 bases between. Per germline, CDR1 SGHTA and CDR2 FQGTGA. CDR3 sequence (DNA): TGTGCCAGCAGCTTGCTCGACTCACCGCGTGGCGGGGAGCTGTTTTTT. Translating it yields CASSLLDSPRGGELFF.

The chain joins TRBV12-3 or TRBV12-4 to TRBJ1-2; D call uncertain. The CDR3 is 14 amino acids. Trimming took 8 bases from V and 2 from J, leaving 15 bases between them. The CDR3 is CASGLAGLNYGYTF. In DNA form, the CDR3 reads TGTGCCAGCGGACTAGCCGGACTAAACTATGGCTACACCTTC.

This clonotype was detected many times. The V and J genes are TRBV2 and TRBJ2-2, with D perhaps TRBD1 (8 bases). This CDR3 spans 15 amino acids. V was shortened by 5 bases and J by 1 base, with 11 bases between the two germline ends. Germline CDR1 SNHLY, CDR2 FYNNEI. CDR3 amino acids: CASSYRGGNTGELFF. In nucleotides, the CDR3 is TGTGCCAGCAGTTACAGGGGGGGGAACACCGGGGAGCTGTTTTTT.

This clonotype has a count of ten or more. The J gene is TRBJ2-7, the V gene TRBV9; D is perhaps TRBD1 or TRBD2 (5 bases each). Germline assignment: CDR1 SGDLS and CDR2 YYNGEE. The CDR3 extends over 17 amino acids. V was trimmed by 1 base and J by 1 base, leaving 18 bases between them. The CDR3 is CASSVSTSGTGSYEQYF. The CDR3 DNA follows: TGTGCCAGCAGCGTATCGACGTCCGGGACGGGATCCTACGAGCAGTACTTC.

This clonotype was detected ten times or more. J is TRBJ2-7 and V is TRBV5-1, with 9 nucleotides matching TRBD2. CDR3 length equals 16 residues. Losses at the gene ends were 4 bases for V and 4 bases for J; bases not matched to a gene: 12. Germline CDR1 SGHRS, CDR2 YFSETQ. CDR3 protein: CASSRARVAGDYEQYF. CDR3 nucleotide sequence: TGCGCCAGCAGCAGGGCACGGGTAGCGGGAGATTACGAGCAGTACTTC.

This clonotype was counted many times. This rearrangement joins TRBV2 to TRBJ1-1; 8 nucleotides line up with TRBD1. The CDR3 has 14 residues. Germline loops: CDR1 SNHLY, CDR2 FYNNEI. Trimming at V came to 6 bases and at J to 4 bases, leaving 7 bases not matched to a gene. For the CDR3, the DNA is TGTGCCAGCAGGGGACGGACAGGGAGCACTGAAGCTTTCTTT. As protein: CASRGRTGSTEAFF.

This clonotype was seen ten or more times. The chain joins TRBV20-1 to TRBJ1-6; 7 bases align to TRBD1. V trimming: 6 bases; J trimming: 3 bases; junction bases outside the gene matches: 8. Germline V gene data show CDR1 as DFQATT and CDR2 as SNEGSKA (reference sequence). The CDR3 is 15 amino acids. The CDR3 region is CSAEYRGGYNSPLHF. In DNA form, the CDR3 reads TGCAGTGCGGAGTACAGGGGCGGCTATAATTCACCCCTCCACTTT.

In this sample, this clonotype turned up many times. The chain carries TRBV6-6 and TRBJ1-1; maybe TRBD1 (6 bases). V was clipped by 6 bases and J by 6 bases, with 20 bases between them. Germline CDR1 reads MNHNY; CDR2 reads SVGAGI (reference sequence). The CDR3 consists of 15 residues. CDR3 nucleotide sequence: TGTGCCAGCAGCTCCGCCGCAGGGGTAGGGGCTGAAGCTTTCTTT. It specifies CASSSAAGVGAEAFF.

This clonotype came up many times. This chain connects TRBV6-5 to TRBJ2-5; the match to TRBD2 covers 13 bases. CDR3 length: 14 amino acids. Trimming removed 6 bases from V and 6 bases from J; junction bases left unmatched: 4. CDR1 and CDR2 from the germline V gene are MNHEY and SVGAGI. The chain's CDR3 is CASRRTSGSQTQYF. CDR3 nucleotide sequence: TGTGCCAGCAGGCGGACTAGCGGGAGTCAGACCCAGTACTTC.

This clonotype was detected ten times or more. The CDR3: CATSRDLGTYEQYF. The CDR3 DNA is TGTGCCACCAGCAGAGATTTGGGTACCTACGAGCAGTACTTC. J is TRBJ2-7 and V is TRBV15; D call uncertain. This CDR3 is 14 amino acids long. CDR1 is LNHNV and CDR2 is YYDKDF in the germline V gene (reference sequence). Trimming removed 0 bases at V and 2 bases at J, with 8 bases between.